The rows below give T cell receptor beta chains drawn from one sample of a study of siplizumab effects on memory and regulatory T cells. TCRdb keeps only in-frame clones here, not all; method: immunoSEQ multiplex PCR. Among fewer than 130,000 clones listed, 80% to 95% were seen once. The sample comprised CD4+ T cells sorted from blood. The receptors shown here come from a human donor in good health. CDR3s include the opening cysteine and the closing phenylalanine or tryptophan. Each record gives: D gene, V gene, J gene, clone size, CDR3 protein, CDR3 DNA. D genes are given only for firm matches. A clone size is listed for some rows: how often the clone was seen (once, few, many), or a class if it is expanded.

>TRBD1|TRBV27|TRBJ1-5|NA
CASSSGQGWDQPQHF
TGTGCCAGCAGTTCAGGACAGGGTTGGGATCAGCCCCAGCATTTT
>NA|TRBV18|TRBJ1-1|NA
CASSPGLYLGEAFF
TGTGCCAGCTCACCGGGACTCTACCTTGGGGAAGCTTTCTTT
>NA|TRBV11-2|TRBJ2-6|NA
CASSLDPGPGANVLTF
TGTGCCAGCAGCTTAGATCCAGGGCCCGGGGCCAACGTCCTGACTTTC
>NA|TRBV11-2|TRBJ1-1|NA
CASTAGGGRREAFF
TGTGCCAGCACCGCCGGGGGGGGGCGTCGAGAAGCTTTCTTT
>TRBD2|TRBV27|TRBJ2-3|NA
CASSPGTSGGTDTQYF
TGTGCCAGCAGTCCCGGGACTAGCGGGGGCACAGATACGCAGTATTTT
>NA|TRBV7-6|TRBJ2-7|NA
CASSLKSRPGLSYEQYF
TGTGCCAGCAGCTTAAAGAGCCGCCCGGGACTCTCCTACGAGCAGTACTTC
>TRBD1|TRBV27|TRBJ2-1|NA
CASGVPLTGARGEQFF
TGTGCCAGCGGGGTACCTTTGACAGGGGCCCGGGGTGAGCAGTTCTTC
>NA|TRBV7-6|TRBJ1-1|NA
CASSLEGGGVYETEAFF
TGTGCCAGCAGCTTAGAGGGAGGGGGGGTATATGAGACTGAAGCTTTCTTT
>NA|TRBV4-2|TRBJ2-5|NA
CASSQVRVETQYF
TGTGCCAGCAGCCAAGTTCGGGTAGAGACCCAGTACTTC
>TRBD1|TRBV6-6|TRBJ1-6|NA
CASSPGTVNSPLHF
TGTGCCAGCAGCCCCGGGACAGTTAATTCACCCCTCCACTTT
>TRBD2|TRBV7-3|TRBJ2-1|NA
CASSSSGTSGSNEQFF
TGTGCCAGCAGCTCGTCCGGGACTAGCGGGAGTAATGAGCAGTTCTTC
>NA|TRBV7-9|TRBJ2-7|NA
CASSMDLPGEQYF
TGTGCCAGCAGCATGGATCTCCCGGGGGAGCAGTACTTC
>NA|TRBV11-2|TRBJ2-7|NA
CASSLGISYEQYF
TGTGCCAGCAGCTTAGGAATTAGCTACGAGCAGTACTTC
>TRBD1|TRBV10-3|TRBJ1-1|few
CAIRAPGQGSTEAFF
TGTGCCATCAGAGCTCCGGGACAGGGGAGCACTGAAGCTTTCTTT
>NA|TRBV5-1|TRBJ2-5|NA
CASSQLRDQETQYF
TGCGCCAGCAGCCAGTTACGGGACCAAGAGACCCAGTACTTC
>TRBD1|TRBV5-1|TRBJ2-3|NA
CASSLSTGAFDTQYF
TGCGCCAGCAGCTTGTCGACAGGGGCGTTCGATACGCAGTATTTT
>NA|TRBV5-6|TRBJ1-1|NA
CASSRWVLEAFF
TGTGCCAGCAGCCGCTGGGTCCTGGAAGCTTTCTTT
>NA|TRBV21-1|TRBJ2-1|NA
CASSKVRLPREGYNEQFF
TGTGCCAGCAGCAAAGTAAGGCTCCCCCGAGAGGGGTACAATGAGCAGTTCTTC
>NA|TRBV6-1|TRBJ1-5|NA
CASSVSQFIVNSNQPQHF
TGTGCCAGCAGTGTCTCCCAGTTTATAGTTAATAGCAATCAGCCCCAGCATTTT
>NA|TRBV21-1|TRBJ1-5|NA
CASSIGLDRENQPQHF
TGTGCCAGCAGCATCGGTCTTGACAGGGAAAATCAGCCCCAGCATTTT
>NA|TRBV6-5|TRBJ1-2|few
CASGDGRYGYTF
TGTGCCAGCGGCGACGGACGCTATGGCTACACCTTC
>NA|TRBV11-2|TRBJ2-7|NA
CASSLDRTTREQYF
TGTGCCAGCAGCTTAGATCGTACAACCCGCGAGCAGTACTTC
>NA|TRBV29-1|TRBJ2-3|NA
CSVGTGRTDTQYF
TGCAGCGTTGGAACCGGTCGCACAGATACGCAGTATTTT
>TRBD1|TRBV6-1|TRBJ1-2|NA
CASLSGQGIDGYTF
TGTGCCAGCCTATCCGGACAGGGTATTGACGGCTACACCTTC
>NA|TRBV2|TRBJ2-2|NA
CASKRSGPNTGELFF
TGTGCCAGCAAAAGGAGCGGGCCGAACACCGGGGAGCTGTTTTTT
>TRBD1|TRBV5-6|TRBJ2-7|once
CASSGDREYSEQYF
TGTGCCAGCAGCGGGGACAGGGAATACAGCGAGCAGTACTTC
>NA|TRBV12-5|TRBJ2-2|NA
CASGLVGWVGGELFF
TGTGCTAGTGGTTTGGTAGGCTGGGTCGGCGGGGAGCTGTTTTTT
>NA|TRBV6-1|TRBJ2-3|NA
CASPGAWGDTQYF
TGTGCCAGCCCTGGGGCGTGGGGCGATACGCAGTATTTT
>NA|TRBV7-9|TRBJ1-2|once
CASSPVSGGYGYTF
TGTGCCAGCAGCCCAGTCTCGGGGGGCTATGGCTACACCTTC
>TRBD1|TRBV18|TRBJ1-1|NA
CASSPSGKKGGGWLMNTEAFF
TGTGCCAGCTCACCAAGTGGCAAAAAAGGGGGCGGGTGGTTAATGAACACTGAAGCTTTCTTT
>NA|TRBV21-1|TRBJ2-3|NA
CASNKGRPDTQYF
TGTGCCAGCAATAAGGGTCGGCCAGATACGCAGTATTTT
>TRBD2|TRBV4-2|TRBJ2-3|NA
CASSFERGGLGDTQYF
TGTGCCAGCAGCTTCGAGCGGGGGGGCCTTGGAGATACGCAGTATTTT
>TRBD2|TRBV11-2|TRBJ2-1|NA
CASSLDTSGSFIYEQFF
TGTGCCAGCAGCTTAGATACTAGCGGGAGCTTTATTTATGAGCAGTTCTTC
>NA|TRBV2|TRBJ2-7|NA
CASRGTEVTGYEQYF
TGTGCCAGCAGGGGGACCGAGGTAACAGGGTACGAGCAGTACTTC
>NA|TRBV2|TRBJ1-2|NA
CASRVRGTNYGYTF
TGTGCCAGCAGAGTCAGGGGAACTAACTATGGCTACACCTTC
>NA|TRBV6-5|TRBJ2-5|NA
CASSYGRLGEETQYF
TGTGCCAGCAGTTACGGACGATTGGGAGAAGAGACCCAGTACTTC
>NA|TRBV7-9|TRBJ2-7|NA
CASSVRTAGEQYF
TGTGCCAGCAGCGTACGCACGGCGGGCGAGCAGTACTTC
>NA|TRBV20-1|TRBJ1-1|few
CEGEGRTEAFF
TGTGAAGGGGAGGGTAGGACTGAAGCTTTCTTT
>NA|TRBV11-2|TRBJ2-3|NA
CASSLGLPDTQYF
TGTGCCAGCAGCTTAGGGCTGCCAGATACGCAGTATTTT
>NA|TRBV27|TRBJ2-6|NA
CASSSDGSGANVLTF
TGTGCCAGCAGTTCTGACGGCTCTGGGGCCAACGTCCTGACTTTC
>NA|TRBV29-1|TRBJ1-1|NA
CSGDLGGGTEAFF
TGCAGCGGCGACTTGGGAGGAGGGACTGAAGCTTTCTTT
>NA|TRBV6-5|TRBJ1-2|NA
CASSRADRIYGYTF
TGTGCCAGCAGCCGCGCCGACAGAATCTATGGCTACACCTTC
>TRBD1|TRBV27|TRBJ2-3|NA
CASSGTGTDTQYF
TGTGCCAGCAGCGGGACAGGGACAGATACGCAGTATTTT
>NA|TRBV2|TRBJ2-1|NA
CASRDRSYNEQFF
TGTGCCAGCCGGGACCGCTCCTACAATGAGCAGTTCTTC
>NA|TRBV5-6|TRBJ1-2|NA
CASSPTTNYGYTF
TGTGCCAGCAGCCCCACAACCAACTATGGCTACACCTTC
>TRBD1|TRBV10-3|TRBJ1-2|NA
CAISGTGGSYGYTF
TGTGCCATCAGTGGGACAGGGGGATCCTATGGCTACACCTTC
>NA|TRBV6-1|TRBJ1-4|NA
CASSDNGSTNEKLFF
TGTGCCAGCAGTGACAACGGATCAACTAATGAAAAACTGTTTTTT
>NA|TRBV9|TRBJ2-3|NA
CASSVGGEVTDTQYF
TGTGCCAGCAGCGTAGGGGGGGAGGTCACAGATACGCAGTATTTT
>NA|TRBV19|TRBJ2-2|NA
CASTLPRGGGGELFF
TGTGCCAGTACCCTACCTCGAGGGGGAGGTGGGGAGCTGTTTTTT
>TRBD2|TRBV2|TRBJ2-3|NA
CASSALRGGNTDTQYF
TGTGCCAGCAGTGCTCTGCGGGGGGGAAACACAGATACGCAGTATTTT
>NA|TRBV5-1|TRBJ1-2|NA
CASSLSGLDYGYTF
TGCGCCAGCAGCTTGAGCGGGTTAGACTATGGCTACACCTTC
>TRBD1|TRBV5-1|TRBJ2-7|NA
CASSLIQGADEQYF
TGCGCCAGCAGCCTAATACAGGGGGCGGACGAGCAGTACTTC